This T cell receptor beta chain stems from a study of shared clonotypes between healthy human individuals. Study background: Each donor contributed plates that comprised three CD4 naive, three CD4 memory, two CD8 naive and one CD8 memory.

This clone has a handful of counts. The antigen is not known. Other nucleotide sequences from this sample produce the same CDR3. Clones were sequenced by immunoSEQ multiplex PCR, and TCRdb holds only the in-frame ones, with some missing. The sample consists of around 2,000,000 clones, about 95% of them appearing once. The naive CD8 fraction comprised CD45RO-negative cells positively selected for CCR7 and excluded terminally differentiated effector memory CD45RA+ cells. Study-wide findings and caveats: Investigators expected sequencing depth to affect clonotype sharing among donors. Naive subsets generally exceeded memory subsets in estimated richness.

Sequencing used naive CD8+ T cells sorted from blood. The origin of this receptor is a man between 18 and 35 years old in good health.

CDR3 sequence reads: CASSLTVSYEQYF. The CDR3 region has the DNA TGCGCCAGCAGCCTCACAGTATCCTACGAGCAGTACTTC. The chain combines TRBV5-1 with TRBJ2-7; D is ambiguous. Trimming took off 4 bases at V and 1 base at J, with 9 bases between the two ends. The CDR3 consists of 13 residues. Germline V gene lookup returns CDR1 SGHRS and CDR2 YFSETQ.